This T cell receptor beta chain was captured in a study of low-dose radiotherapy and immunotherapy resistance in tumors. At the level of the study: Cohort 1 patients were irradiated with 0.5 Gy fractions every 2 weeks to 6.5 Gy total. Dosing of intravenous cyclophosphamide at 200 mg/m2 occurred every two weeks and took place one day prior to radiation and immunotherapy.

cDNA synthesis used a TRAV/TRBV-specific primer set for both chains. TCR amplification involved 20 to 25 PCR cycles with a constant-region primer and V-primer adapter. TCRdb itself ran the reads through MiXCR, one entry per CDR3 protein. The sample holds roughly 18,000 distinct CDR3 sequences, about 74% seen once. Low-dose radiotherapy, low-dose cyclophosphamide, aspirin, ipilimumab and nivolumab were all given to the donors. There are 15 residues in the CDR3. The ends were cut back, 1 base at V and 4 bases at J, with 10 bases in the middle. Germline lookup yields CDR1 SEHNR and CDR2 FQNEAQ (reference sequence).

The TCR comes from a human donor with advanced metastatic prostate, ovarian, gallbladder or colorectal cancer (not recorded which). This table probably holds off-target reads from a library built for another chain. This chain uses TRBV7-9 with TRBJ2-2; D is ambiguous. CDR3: CASSLVEWSTGELFF. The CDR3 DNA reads TGTGCCAGCAGCTTAGTGGAATGGTCCACCGGGGAGCTGTTTTTT.